A single count supports the clone carrying this TCR beta chain. Authors' data handling: Using reference gene primer amplification, nucleated cell counts were estimated. TCRdb keeps only in-frame clones here, not all; method: immunoSEQ multiplex PCR. The DNA gave D and trimming, while V, J and clone size come from that table. The top ten clones hold approximately 1.3% of a sample with a few hundred thousand clones, roughly 88% of them seen once. This sample is part of a study of blood T cell repertoires in COVID-19. In germline, CDR1 is MDHEN, CDR2 SYDVKM. With 2 bases removed from V and 1 base from J, the gap between germline ends came to 8 bases. The CDR3 is 14 amino acids.

The receptor's source is a woman aged 40-49 years who had recovered from COVID-19. The rearrangement links TRBV28 to TRBJ1-1; D remains unclear. Sequenced material: peripheral blood. The CDR3 sequence: CASSLEGWNTEAFF. CDR3 DNA: TGTGCCAGCAGTTTAGAGGGCTGGAACACTGAAGCTTTCTTT.